This record looks at one T cell receptor beta chain sequence and its context. What it recognizes is unknown. Each patient relapsed following autologous stem cell transplantation, and prior brentuximab vedotin exposure differed. These data belong to a study of PD-1 blockade in classical Hodgkin lymphoma. Using immunoSEQ multiplex PCR, the repertoire was profiled, and TCRdb retains in-frame clones only, with some absent. The top ten hold roughly 16% of the sample, which has more than 45,000 clones, roughly 73% seen once. Germline V gives CDR1 GTSNPN, CDR2 SVGIG (reference sequence). Deletions cut 1 base from V and 4 bases from J, with 11 bases between. CDR3 length: 14 residues. Notes on the study in general: As was reported, newly diagnosed patients showed lower baseline TCR diversity than healthy donors did.

The sequences come from peripheral blood mononuclear cells (PBMCs), collected before the second cycle of nivolumab. This chain links TRBV30 with TRBJ1-5, with no clear D. This sequence was found in a human donor with classical Hodgkin lymphoma. The CDR3 bases are TGTGCCTGGAGTGCGTCTTGGGTTAATCAGCCCCAGCATTTT. It specifies CAWSASWVNQPQHF.